A single sample gave rise to the 15 T cell receptor beta chains below, sequenced in a study of blood T cell repertoires in COVID-19. Clones were sequenced by immunoSEQ multiplex PCR, and TCRdb holds only the in-frame ones, with some missing. The data hold about 150,000 clones, with 84% observed a single time. The sequencing input was PBMCs or T cells enriched from blood (not recorded which). The receptors shown here come from a woman between 45 and 60 years old with acute COVID-19.

In this sample, this clone turned up a few times. The chain couples TRBV5-1 to TRBJ2-3; tentative D call: TRBD2 (6 bases). V was clipped by 4 bases and J by 0 bases, with 12 bases between them. From germline, CDR1 is SGHRS and CDR2 YFSETQ. The CDR3 sequence is 15 residues long. In DNA, the CDR3 is TGCGCCAGCAGCCCACCTACTAGCAGCACAGATACGCAGTATTTT. This sequence encodes CASSPPTSSTDTQYF.

The V call is TRBV28, the J call TRBJ2-1; 7 positions agree with TRBD1. CDR1 is MDHEN, CDR2 SYDVKM, per germline. The length of the CDR3 is 15 residues. J lost 7 bases, V lost 5 bases, and 11 bases had no gene match. CDR3 protein: CASSRNRDRKNEQFF. CDR3 sequence (DNA): TGTGCCAGCAGTCGAAACCGGGACAGAAAGAATGAGCAGTTCTTC.

The chain links TRBV7-7 to TRBJ2-1; TRBD2 agrees at 10 bases. Germline CDR1 and CDR2: SSHAT and FNYEAQ (reference sequence). The CDR3 length is 16 residues. The trim removed 5 bases at V and 8 bases at J, leaving 12 bases unmatched. CDR3: CASSISSGSGGDEQFF. The CDR3 nucleotides read TGTGCCAGCAGCATCTCTAGCGGGAGTGGAGGGGATGAGCAGTTCTTC. Using reference TRBV7-7 and TRBJ2-1 for the parts outside the CDR3, the full variable domain is GAGVSQSPRYKVTKRGQDVTLRCDPISSHATLYWYQQALGQGPEFLTYFNYEAQPDKSGLPSDRFSAERPEGSISTLTIQRTEQRDSAMYRCASSISSGSGGDEQFFGPGTRLTVL.

The rearrangement joins TRBV29-1 to TRBJ2-1; 7 bases match TRBD2. The CDR3 is made up of 11 amino acids. Germline CDR1 reads SQVTM; CDR2 reads ANQGSEA. V trimming: 4 bases; J trimming: 7 bases; junction bases outside the gene matches: 1. In DNA, the CDR3 is TGCAGCGTTGGCGGGAGAAATGAGCAGTTCTTC. It is translated as CSVGGRNEQFF.

The chain is built from TRBV7-9 and TRBJ2-1, with 9 bases matching TRBD1. CDR1 is SEHNR, CDR2 FQNEAQ, per germline (reference sequence). The CDR3 consists of 15 residues. With V trimmed by 5 bases and J by 2 bases, 4 bases remained unmatched. CDR3 nucleotide sequence: TGTGCCAGCAGCGTCCGGGACAGGGCCTACAATGAGCAGTTCTTC. Amino acid sequence: CASSVRDRAYNEQFF.

This chain joins TRBV18 and TRBJ2-3; no reliable D call. The CDR3 runs 14 residues. Germline values: CDR1 KGHSH, CDR2 LQKENI. Deletions cut 3 bases from V and 0 bases from J, with 7 bases between. The CDR3 region is CASSPARSTDTQYF. The CDR3 DNA reads as TGTGCCAGCTCACCTGCCAGGAGCACAGATACGCAGTATTTT.

V is TRBV12-3 or TRBV12-4 and J is TRBJ1-5; perhaps TRBD1 as D (5 bases). This CDR3 is built from 13 residues. V was clipped by 5 bases and J by 7 bases, with 12 bases between them. CDR3 sequence reads: CASSREGRQPQHF. The CDR3 region has the DNA TGTGCCAGCAGTCGGGAGGGGCGGCAGCCCCAGCATTTT.

This chain joins TRBV7-2 and TRBJ2-3; 10 bases match TRBD2. This CDR3 is built from 16 residues. The ends lost 5 bases at V and 5 bases at J; junction bases unmatched: 10. Germline-derived CDR1 and CDR2 are SGHTA and FQGNSA. For the CDR3, the DNA is TGTGCCAGCAGCGCATCTCTAGCGGGAGATAGAGATACGCAGTATTTT. It yields the protein CASSASLAGDRDTQYF.

The V gene is TRBV19, the J gene TRBJ2-7; TRBD2 agrees at 7 bases. The CDR3 length is 15 residues. The ends lost 7 bases at V and 2 bases at J; junction bases unmatched: 11. CDR1 and CDR2 from the germline V gene are LNHDA and SQIVND (reference sequence). The CDR3 is CASNPGRERAYEQYF. The CDR3 DNA follows: TGTGCCAGTAATCCGGGGAGGGAGCGCGCCTACGAGCAGTACTTC.

This rearrangement joins TRBV29-1 to TRBJ2-5, with D tentatively TRBD1 (6 bases). Germline V gives CDR1 SQVTM, CDR2 ANQGSEA. V was clipped by 5 bases and J by 5 bases, with 9 bases between them. This CDR3 comprises 11 residues. The DNA of the CDR3 is TGCAGCGTTCAGGGGAGTGAGACCCAGTACTTC. This translates into CSVQGSETQYF.

The chain uses TRBV7-9 and TRBJ2-1; 10 bases are a match to TRBD1. The CDR3 sequence is 16 residues long. Trimming took 1 base from V and 4 from J; bases not matched to a gene: 4. Germline V gene sequence: CDR1 SEHNR, CDR2 FQNEAQ (reference sequence). The CDR3 here is CASSLGAGQGYNEQFF. CDR3 sequence (DNA): TGTGCCAGCAGCTTAGGTGCGGGACAGGGGTACAATGAGCAGTTCTTC.

Here the CDR3 reads CATPAADNTGELFF. The CDR3 DNA follows: TGTGCCACCCCGGCAGCGGATAACACCGGGGAGCTGTTTTTT. The chain has TRBV7-9 and TRBJ2-2; possible D gene TRBD2, 5 bases. V lost 10 bases and J 2 bases, leaving 14 bases between the germline ends. CDR3 size: 14 residues. Germline V lookup: CDR1 SEHNR, CDR2 FQNEAQ (reference sequence).

The chain carries TRBV6-1 and TRBJ2-3; maybe TRBD2 (6 bases). Trimming pared 1 base from V and 5 bases from J, leaving 7 bases between. The CDR3 runs 13 residues. CDR1 and CDR2 from the germline V gene are MNHNS and SASEGT. The CDR3 sequence is CASSEGGEDTQYF. The CDR3 nucleotides are TGTGCCAGCAGTGAAGGGGGGGAAGATACGCAGTATTTT.

V gene TRBV5-1 combines with J gene TRBJ1-1; TRBD1 matches at 8 bases. CDR1 is SGHRS and CDR2 is YFSETQ in the germline V gene. The CDR3 extends over 15 amino acids. Germline trimming cut 2 bases from V and 2 bases from J; bases unmatched to any gene: 5. In DNA, the CDR3 is TGCGCCAGCAGCTTACCCGGGACAGGAAACACTGAAGCTTTCTTT. This codes for CASSLPGTGNTEAFF.

The rearrangement links TRBV28 to TRBJ1-5; D might be TRBD1 (5 bases). CDR3 length: 15 residues. Trimming pared 6 bases from V and 2 bases from J, leaving 14 bases between. Germline V gives CDR1 MDHEN, CDR2 SYDVKM. CDR3 in amino acids: CASSLRGGRNQPQHF. The CDR3 DNA reads as TGTGCCAGCAGCCTGAGGGGAGGTCGCAATCAGCCCCAGCATTTT.